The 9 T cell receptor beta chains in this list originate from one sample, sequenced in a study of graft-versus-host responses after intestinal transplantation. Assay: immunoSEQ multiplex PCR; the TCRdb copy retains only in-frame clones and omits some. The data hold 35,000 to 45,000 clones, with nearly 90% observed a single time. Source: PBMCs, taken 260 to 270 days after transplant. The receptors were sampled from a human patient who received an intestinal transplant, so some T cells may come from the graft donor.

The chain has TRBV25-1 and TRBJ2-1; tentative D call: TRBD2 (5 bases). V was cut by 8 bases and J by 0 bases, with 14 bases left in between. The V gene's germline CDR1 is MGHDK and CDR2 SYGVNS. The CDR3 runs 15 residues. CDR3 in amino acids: CASAPVGSSYNEQFF. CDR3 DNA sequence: TGTGCCAGCGCCCCGGTGGGGAGCTCCTACAATGAGCAGTTCTTC.

The CDR3 nucleotides read TGTGCCAGCAGCGGACCCTCCTGGGGGACTGAAGCTTTCTTT. This encodes CASSGPSWGTEAFF. The chain joins TRBV7-9 to TRBJ1-1; a possible D gene is TRBD1 (5 bases). This CDR3 contains 14 residues. The germline CDR1 and CDR2 sequences are SEHNR and FQNEAQ (reference sequence). V lost 5 bases and J lost 5, with 15 bases in between. Variable domain in full (rest from reference TRBV7-9 and TRBJ1-1): DTGVSQNPRHKITKRGQNVTFRCDPISEHNRLYWYRQTLGQGPEFLTYFQNEAQLEKSRLLSDRFSAERPKGSFSTLEIQRTEQGDSAMYLCASSGPSWGTEAFFGQGTRLTVV.

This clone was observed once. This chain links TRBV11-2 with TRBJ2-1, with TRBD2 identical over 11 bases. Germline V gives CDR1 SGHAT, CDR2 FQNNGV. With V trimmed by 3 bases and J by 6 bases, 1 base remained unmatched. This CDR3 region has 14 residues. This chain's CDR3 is CASSFLAGGNEQFF. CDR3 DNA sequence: TGTGCCAGCAGCTTCCTAGCGGGGGGCAATGAGCAGTTCTTC.

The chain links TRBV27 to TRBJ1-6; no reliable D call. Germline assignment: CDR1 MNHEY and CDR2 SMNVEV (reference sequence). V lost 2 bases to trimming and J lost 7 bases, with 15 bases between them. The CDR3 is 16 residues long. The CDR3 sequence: CASSLDPNGRNSPLHF. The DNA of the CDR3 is TGTGCCAGCAGTTTAGATCCAAATGGGCGGAATTCACCCCTCCACTTT.

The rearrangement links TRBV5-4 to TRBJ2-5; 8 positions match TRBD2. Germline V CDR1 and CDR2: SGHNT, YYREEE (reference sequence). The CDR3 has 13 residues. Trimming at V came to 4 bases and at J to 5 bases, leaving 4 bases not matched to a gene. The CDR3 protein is CASSAGGGETQYF. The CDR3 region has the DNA TGTGCCAGCAGCGCGGGGGGTGGGGAGACCCAGTACTTC.

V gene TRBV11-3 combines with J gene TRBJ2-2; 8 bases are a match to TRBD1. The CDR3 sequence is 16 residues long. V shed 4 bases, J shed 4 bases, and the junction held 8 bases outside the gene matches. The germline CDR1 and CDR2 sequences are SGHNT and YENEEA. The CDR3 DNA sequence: TGTGCCAGCAGCTCCGGGACAGGATATTCCACCGGGGAGCTGTTTTTT. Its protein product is CASSSGTGYSTGELFF. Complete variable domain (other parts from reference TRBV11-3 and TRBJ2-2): EAGVVQSPRYKIIEKKQPVAFWCNPISGHNTLYWYLQNLGQGPELLIRYENEEAVDDSQLPKDRFSAERLKGVDSTLKIQPAELGDSAVYLCASSSGTGYSTGELFFGEGSRLTVL.

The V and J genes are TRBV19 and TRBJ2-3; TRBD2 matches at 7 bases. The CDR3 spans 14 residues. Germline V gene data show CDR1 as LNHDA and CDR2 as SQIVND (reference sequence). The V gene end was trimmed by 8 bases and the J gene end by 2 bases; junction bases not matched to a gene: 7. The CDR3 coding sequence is TGTGCCAGTCATGAGGGAGGGTACACAGATACGCAGTATTTT. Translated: CASHEGGYTDTQYF. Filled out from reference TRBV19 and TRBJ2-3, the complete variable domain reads DGGITQSPKYLFRKEGQNVTLSCEQNLNHDAMYWYRQDPGQGLRLIYYSQIVNDFQKGDIAEGYSVSREKKESFPLTVTSAQKNPTAFYLCASHEGGYTDTQYFGPGTRLTVL.

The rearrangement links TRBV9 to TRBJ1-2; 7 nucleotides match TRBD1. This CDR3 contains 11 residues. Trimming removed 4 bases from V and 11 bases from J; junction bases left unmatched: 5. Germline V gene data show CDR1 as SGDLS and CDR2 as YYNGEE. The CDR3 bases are TGTGCCAGCAGCAGGGGGACAGAATACACCTTC. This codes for CASSRGTEYTF.

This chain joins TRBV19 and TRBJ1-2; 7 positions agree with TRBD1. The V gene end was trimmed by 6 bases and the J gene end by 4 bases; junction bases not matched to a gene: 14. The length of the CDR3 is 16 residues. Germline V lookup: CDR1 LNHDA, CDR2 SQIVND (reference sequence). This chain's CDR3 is CASSRNRGTDAYGYTF. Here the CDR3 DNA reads TGTGCCAGTAGCAGAAACCGAGGGACAGACGCCTATGGCTACACCTTC.